This T cell receptor beta chain appears in the sequencing data of a study of human T cells and chemical hapten exposure. About the research overall: All patients underwent weekly scalp dosing with diphenylcyclopropenone for the full approximately 25-week study. It was small differences in pooled library volume that mainly caused per-sample TCR yields to vary. General study findings and limits: TCRs at high frequency, those above 1 in 1000, did not change with DPC sensitization.

This clonotype was seen ten or more times. Its target is not known. This sample's time point: patch test 2, 6 weeks after DPC sensitization. Treatment noted: therapeutic diphenylcyclopropenone sensitization with weekly scalp DPC. Authors' analysis steps: Individual samples carried between about 20,000 and 700,000 TCRs, with 85,000 to 100,000 as the median. TCRdb used MiXCR to reprocess the RACE reads, holding one entry per CDR3 protein. The V and J calls come from TCRdb's annotation, not from the publication. The sample lists more than 85,000 distinct CDR3 sequences; 9.2% were seen once. The sequence derives from a woman aged 40 to 55 with alopecia areata. Some clones in this sample may be carry-over from other donors' samples. Sequences were derived from whole blood, sampled in connection with sensitization to the hapten diphenylcyclopropenone (DPC).

This CDR3 is CSALTGSDTQYF. In DNA, the CDR3 is TGCAGTGCCCTGACAGGGTCGGATACGCAGTATTTT. The chain carries TRBV20-1 and TRBJ2-3, with 7 bases aligning to TRBD1. Unmatched junction bases numbered 6, after V lost 6 bases and J lost 6 bases. There are 12 residues in the CDR3. Germline CDR1 DFQATT, CDR2 SNEGSKA (reference sequence).